This T cell receptor (beta chain) was obtained from a study of glioma-infiltrating T cells. Amplification of TCR alpha and beta CDR3 regions from RNA used iRepertoire nested multiplex PCR. Input was 100-400 ng of tissue mRNA or PBMC total RNA. TCRdb re-analysed the multiplex PCR reads in MiXCR, keeping a single row per CDR3 protein. Counted here are approximately 93,000 distinct CDR3 sequences, 35% to 50% occurring once; the ten biggest clones make up 35% to 45%. Germline V gene data show CDR1 as SGDLS and CDR2 as YYNGEE. Trimming removed 4 bases from V and 8 bases from J; junction bases left unmatched: 7. This CDR3 contains 15 residues. This clonotype was recorded at least ten times. Its antigen is unknown. Study-wide results and limits: CDR3 overlap between tissue and blood was very small. Above-expected tissue-blood divergence occurred in all gliomas, most in low-grade ones.

The sequence was collected from a human donor with low-grade glioma or glioblastoma, undergoing nonglioma brain surgery, or in good health (not recorded which). The material sequenced was glioma tissue, nonneoplastic brain tissue, or PBMCs (not recorded which). This chain uses TRBV9 with TRBJ2-1; 12 positions match TRBD2. CDR3 sequence (DNA): TGTGCCAGCAGCCCCCGACTAGCGGGAGCCGATGAGCAGTTCTTC. It translates to CASSPRLAGADEQFF.